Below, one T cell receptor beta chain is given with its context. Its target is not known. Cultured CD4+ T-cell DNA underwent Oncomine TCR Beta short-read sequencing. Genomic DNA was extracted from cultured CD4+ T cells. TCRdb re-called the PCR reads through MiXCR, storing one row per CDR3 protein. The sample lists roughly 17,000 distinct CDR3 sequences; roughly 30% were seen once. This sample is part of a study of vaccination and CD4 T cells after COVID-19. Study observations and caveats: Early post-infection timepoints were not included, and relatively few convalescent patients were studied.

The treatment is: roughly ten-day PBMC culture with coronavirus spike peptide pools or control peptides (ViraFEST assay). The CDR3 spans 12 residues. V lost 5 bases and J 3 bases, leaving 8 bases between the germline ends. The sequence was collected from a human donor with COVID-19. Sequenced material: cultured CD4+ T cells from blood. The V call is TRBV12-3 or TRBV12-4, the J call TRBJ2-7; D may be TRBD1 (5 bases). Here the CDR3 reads CASSPGFYEQYF. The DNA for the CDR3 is TGTGCCAGCAGTCCAGGGTTCTACGAGCAGTACTTC.